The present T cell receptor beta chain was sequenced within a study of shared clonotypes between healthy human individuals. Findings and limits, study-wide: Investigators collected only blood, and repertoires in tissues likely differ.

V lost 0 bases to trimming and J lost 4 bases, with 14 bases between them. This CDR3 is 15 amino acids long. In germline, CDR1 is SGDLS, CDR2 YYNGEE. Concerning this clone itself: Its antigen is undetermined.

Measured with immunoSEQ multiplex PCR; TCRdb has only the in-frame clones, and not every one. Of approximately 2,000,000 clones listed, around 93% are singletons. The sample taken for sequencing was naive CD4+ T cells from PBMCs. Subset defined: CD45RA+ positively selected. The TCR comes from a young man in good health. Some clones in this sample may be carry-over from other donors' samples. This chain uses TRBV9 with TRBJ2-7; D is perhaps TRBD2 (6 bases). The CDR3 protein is CASSVEEGSGYEQYF. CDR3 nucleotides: TGTGCCAGCAGCGTAGAGGAGGGATCTGGGTACGAGCAGTACTTC.